This TCR beta chain was identified in a study of blood T cell repertoires in COVID-19. Study background: Some COVID-19 samples were acute and others convalescent; all came from the United States, Italy and Spain. T cells, B-cell-depleted T cells, or PBMCs supplied cDNA or gDNA.

As originally analysed: The authors estimated nucleated cell counts from reference gene primer amplification. The repertoire was sequenced with immunoSEQ multiplex PCR; TCRdb's copy has only in-frame clones and lacks some. V and J calls and clone size are copied from that table; D and trimming were computed from the DNA. The table includes fewer than 120,000 clones, roughly four fifths detected once. V gave up 6 bases and J gave up 0 bases; unmatched junction bases: 5. This CDR3 has 16 residues. CDR1 and CDR2 (germline): SNHLY, FYNNEI. Comments on this clone: A much larger clone lies one base from this, so it may be a read error.

The source material was peripheral blood. The chain has TRBV2 and TRBJ2-2; 9 nucleotides line up with TRBD2. This receptor was taken from an older woman with acute or convalescent COVID-19. The CDR3 is CASSETSGSNTGELFF. The CDR3 DNA reads TGTGCCAGCAGCGAGACTAGCGGATCGAACACCGGGGAGCTGTTTTTT.